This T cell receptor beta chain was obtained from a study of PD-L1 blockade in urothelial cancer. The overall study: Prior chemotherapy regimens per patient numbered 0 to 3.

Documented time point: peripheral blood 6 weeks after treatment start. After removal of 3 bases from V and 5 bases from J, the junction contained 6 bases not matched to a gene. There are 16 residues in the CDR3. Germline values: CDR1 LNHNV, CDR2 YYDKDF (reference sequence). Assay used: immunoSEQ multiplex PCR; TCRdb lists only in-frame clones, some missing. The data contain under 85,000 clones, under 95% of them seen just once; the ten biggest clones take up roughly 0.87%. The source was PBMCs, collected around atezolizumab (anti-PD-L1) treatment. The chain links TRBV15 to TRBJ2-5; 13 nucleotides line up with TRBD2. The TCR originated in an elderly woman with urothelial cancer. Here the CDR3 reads CATSRRTSGRTETQYF. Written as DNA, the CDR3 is TGTGCCACCAGCAGGAGGACTAGCGGGAGAACCGAGACCCAGTACTTC. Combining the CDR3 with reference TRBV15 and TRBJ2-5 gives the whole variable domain DAMVIQNPRYQVTQFGKPVTLSCSQTLNHNVMYWYQQKSSQAPKLLFHYYDKDFNNEADTPDNFQSRRPNTSFCFLDIRSPGLGDTAMYLCATSRRTSGRTETQYFGPGTRLLVL.